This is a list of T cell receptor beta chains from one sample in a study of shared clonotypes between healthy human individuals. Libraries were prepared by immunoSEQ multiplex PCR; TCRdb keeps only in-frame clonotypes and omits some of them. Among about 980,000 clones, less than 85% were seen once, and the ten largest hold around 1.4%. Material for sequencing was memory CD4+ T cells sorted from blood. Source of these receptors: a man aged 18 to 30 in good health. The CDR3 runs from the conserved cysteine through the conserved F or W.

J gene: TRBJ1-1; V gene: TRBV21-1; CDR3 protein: CASSKGGQLAQGAFF
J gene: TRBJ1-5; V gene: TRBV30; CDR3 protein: CAWSTLTGPGSNQPQHF
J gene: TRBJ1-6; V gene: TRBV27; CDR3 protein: CASSLRPQGAYNSPLHF
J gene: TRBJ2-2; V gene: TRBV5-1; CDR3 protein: CASSFSGERAGELFF
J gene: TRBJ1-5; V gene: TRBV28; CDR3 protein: CASSSPSRAGWNQPQHF
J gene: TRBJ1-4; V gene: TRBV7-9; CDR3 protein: CASSLQQGVNEKLFF
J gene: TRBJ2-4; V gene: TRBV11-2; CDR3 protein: CASSGRMVENIQYF
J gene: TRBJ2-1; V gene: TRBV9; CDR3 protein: CASSVKPSGGQFF
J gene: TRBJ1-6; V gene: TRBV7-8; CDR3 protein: CASSTAGGSVNSPLHF
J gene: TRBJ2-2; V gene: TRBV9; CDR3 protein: CASSSRDRVTGELFF
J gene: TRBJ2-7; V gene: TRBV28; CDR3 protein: CASSLRAGWKDF
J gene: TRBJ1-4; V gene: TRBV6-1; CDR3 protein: CASRTGQGLNEKLFF
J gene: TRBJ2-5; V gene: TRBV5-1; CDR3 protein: CASSVGTSGGETQYF
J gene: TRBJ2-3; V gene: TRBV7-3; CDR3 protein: CASRGPSNPYTQYF
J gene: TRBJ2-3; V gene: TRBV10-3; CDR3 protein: CAISESRPTDTQYF
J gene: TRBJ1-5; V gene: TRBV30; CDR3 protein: CAFQGQGAVQPQHF
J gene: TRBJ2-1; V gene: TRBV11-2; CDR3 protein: CASTAGGRGRNEQFF
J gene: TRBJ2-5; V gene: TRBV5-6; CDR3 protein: CASRRGNQETQYF
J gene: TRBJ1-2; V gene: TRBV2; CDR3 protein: CASSVDTFNYGYTF
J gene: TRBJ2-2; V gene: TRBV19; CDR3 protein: CASSIQQGNGELFF
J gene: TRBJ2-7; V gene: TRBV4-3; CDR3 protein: CASSQIGGATYEQYF
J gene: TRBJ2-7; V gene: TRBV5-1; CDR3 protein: CASSPTPIADISEQYF
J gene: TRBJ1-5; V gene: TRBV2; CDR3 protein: CASVLSDLEGNQPQHF
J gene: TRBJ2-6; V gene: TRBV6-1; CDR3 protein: CASKVTGTGANVLTF
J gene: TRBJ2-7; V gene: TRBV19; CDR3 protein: CASSSYSGTYEQYF
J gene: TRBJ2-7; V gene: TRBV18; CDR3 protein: CASSPGRSSYEQYF
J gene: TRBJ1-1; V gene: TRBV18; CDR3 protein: CASSPPTATEAFF
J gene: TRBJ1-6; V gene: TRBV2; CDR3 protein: CASRTGNNSPLHF
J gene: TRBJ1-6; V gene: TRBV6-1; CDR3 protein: CASSEEAPLHF
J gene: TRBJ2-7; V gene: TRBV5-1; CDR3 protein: CASSATPGGEQYF
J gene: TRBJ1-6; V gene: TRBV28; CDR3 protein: CASSLAGAGNSPLHF
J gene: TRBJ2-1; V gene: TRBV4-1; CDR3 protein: CASNQGVKGNEQFF
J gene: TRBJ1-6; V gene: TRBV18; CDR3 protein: CASSPSDRGLNSPLHF
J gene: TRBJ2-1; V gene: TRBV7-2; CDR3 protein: CASSLRRGGLNEQFF
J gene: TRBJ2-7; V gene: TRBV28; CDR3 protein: CASRARDGGYEQYF
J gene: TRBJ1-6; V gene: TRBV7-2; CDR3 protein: CASSQRTVGSPLHF
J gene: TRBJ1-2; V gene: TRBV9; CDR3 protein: CASSVDWGEGGYTF
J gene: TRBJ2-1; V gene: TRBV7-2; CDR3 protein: CASNRDRGDNEQFF
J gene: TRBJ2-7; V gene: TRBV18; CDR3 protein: CASSPVGRGYEQYF
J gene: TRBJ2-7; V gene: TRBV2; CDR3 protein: CASSEQRGLTYEQYF
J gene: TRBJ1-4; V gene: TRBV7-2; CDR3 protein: CASSLPGGRNEKLFF